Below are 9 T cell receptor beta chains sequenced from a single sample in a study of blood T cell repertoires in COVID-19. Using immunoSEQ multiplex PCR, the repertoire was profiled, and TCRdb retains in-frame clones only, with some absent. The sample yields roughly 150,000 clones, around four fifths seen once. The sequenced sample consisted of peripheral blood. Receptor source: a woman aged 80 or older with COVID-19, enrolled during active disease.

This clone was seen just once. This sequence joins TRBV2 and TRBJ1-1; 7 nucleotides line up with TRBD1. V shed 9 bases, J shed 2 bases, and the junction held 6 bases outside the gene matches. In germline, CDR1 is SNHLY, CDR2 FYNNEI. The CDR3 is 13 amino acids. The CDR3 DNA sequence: TGTGCCAGGAAAAGGGACAGCAACACTGAAGCTTTCTTT. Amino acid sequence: CARKRDSNTEAFF.

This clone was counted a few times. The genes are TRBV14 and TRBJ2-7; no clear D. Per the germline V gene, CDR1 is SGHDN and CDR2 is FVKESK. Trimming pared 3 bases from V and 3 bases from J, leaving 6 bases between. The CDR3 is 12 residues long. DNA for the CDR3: TGTGCCAGCAGCCACTTTCGCTACGAGCAGTACTTC. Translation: CASSHFRYEQYF.

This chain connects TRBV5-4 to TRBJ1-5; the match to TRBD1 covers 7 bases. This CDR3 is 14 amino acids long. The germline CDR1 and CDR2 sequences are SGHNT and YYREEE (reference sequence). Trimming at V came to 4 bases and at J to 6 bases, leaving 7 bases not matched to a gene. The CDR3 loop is CASSADRVSQPQHF. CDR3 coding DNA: TGTGCCAGCAGCGCCGACAGGGTCAGTCAGCCCCAGCATTTT.

Here the CDR3 reads CASSLVTGNTIYF. CDR3 nucleotide sequence: TGTGCCAGCAGCTTAGTTACAGGAAACACCATATATTTT. J is TRBJ1-3 and V is TRBV7-3, with D hard to call. CDR1 SGHTA and CDR2 FQGTGA come from the germline V gene. The V and J ends lost 2 bases and 4 bases respectively, with 6 bases between them. The CDR3 is 13 residues long.

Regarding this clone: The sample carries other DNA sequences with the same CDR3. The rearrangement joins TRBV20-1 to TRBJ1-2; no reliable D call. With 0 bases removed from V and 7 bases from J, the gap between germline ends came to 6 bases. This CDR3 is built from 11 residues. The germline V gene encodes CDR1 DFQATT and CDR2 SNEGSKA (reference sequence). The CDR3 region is CSARDPGGYTF. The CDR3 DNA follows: TGCAGTGCTAGAGATCCGGGTGGCTACACCTTC.

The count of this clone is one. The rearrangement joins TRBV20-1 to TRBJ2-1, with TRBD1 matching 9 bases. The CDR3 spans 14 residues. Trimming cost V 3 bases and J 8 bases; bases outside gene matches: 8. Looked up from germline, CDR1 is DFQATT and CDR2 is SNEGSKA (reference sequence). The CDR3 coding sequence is TGCAGTGCTAGTCCGGGACAGGGTATCTATGAGCAGTTCTTC. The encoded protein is CSASPGQGIYEQFF.

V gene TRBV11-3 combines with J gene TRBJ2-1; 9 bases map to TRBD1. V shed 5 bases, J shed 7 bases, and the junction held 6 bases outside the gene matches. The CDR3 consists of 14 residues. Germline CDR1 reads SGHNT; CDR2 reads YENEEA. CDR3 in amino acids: CASSVGQGRNEQFF. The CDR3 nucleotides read TGTGCCAGCAGCGTCGGACAGGGGCGAAATGAGCAGTTCTTC.

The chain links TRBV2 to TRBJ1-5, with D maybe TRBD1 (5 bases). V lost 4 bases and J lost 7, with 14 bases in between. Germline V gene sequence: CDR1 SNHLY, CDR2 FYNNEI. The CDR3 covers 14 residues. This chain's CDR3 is CASSGEGSAQPQHF. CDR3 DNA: TGTGCCAGCAGTGGGGAGGGGAGTGCGCAGCCCCAGCATTTT.

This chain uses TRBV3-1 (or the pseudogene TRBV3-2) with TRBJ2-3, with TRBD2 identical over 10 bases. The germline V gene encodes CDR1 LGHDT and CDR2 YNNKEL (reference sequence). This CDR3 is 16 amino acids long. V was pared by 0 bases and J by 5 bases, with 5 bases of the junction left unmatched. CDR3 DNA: TGTGCCAGCAGCCAAGATGAAGCGGGAGGGGGAGATACGCAGTATTTT. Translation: CASSQDEAGGGDTQYF.